Listed here are 4 T cell receptor beta chains from one sample, sequenced in a study of human T cells and chemical hapten exposure. Time point defined: patch test 2, 6 weeks after DPC sensitization. Treatment of the sample: therapeutic diphenylcyclopropenone sensitization with weekly scalp DPC. Each CDR3 protein is one row after TCRdb ran MiXCR on the RACE reads. The sample holds a few hundred thousand distinct CDR3 sequences; roughly 6.3% are singletons and the top ten take 5% to 6%. The sample was whole blood, taken in connection with sensitization to the hapten diphenylcyclopropenone (DPC). These receptors came from a woman aged 18 to 35 with alopecia areata. Some clones in this sample may be carry-over from other donors' samples.

The J gene is TRBJ2-7, the V gene TRBV12-3 or TRBV12-4; tentative D call: TRBD1 (6 bases). The CDR3 length is 16 residues. Trimming took off 5 bases at V and 0 bases at J, with 17 bases between the two ends. This CDR3 is CASSPKRTVTSYEQYF. DNA for the CDR3: TGTGCCAGCAGTCCCAAGAGGACAGTCACCTCCTACGAGCAGTACTTC.

This clonotype turned up a few times. This sequence joins TRBV6-2 or TRBV6-3 and TRBJ2-7; D unresolved. Deletions cut 2 bases from V and 9 bases from J, with 11 bases between. The CDR3 runs to 12 residues. The V gene's germline CDR1 is MNHEY and CDR2 SVGEGT. This chain's CDR3 is CASSYPRSGQYF. Here the CDR3 DNA reads TGTGCCAGCAGTTACCCGAGGAGTGGGCAGTACTTC.

This clonotype was counted between two and nine times. The rearrangement uses TRBV18 and TRBJ1-4; the D is unclear. Germline CDR1 KGHSH, CDR2 LQKENI. This CDR3 has 15 residues. The V end lost 3 bases, the J end lost 4 bases, and 12 bases lay between the germline ends. Written as DNA, the CDR3 is TGTGCCAGCTCACCTTACGGGGAGTTTAATGAAAAACTGTTTTTT. Its translation is CASSPYGEFNEKLFF.

This chain uses TRBV6-1 with TRBJ2-7, with TRBD2 matching over 13 bases. Germline lookup yields CDR1 MNHNS and CDR2 SASEGT. V shed 4 bases and J 4 bases; nucleotides not matched to a gene: 4. CDR3 length: 15 amino acids. CDR3 sequence reads: CASSVTSGGEYEQYF. DNA of the CDR3: TGTGCCAGCAGTGTAACTAGCGGGGGGGAGTACGAGCAGTACTTC.